The next 13 T cell receptor beta chains were all read from a single sample in a study of blood T cell repertoires in COVID-19. TCRdb's table, derived via immunoSEQ multiplex PCR, lists solely in-frame clones and lacks some. The repertoire has roughly 140,000 clones, around 74% of them found once; the top ten carry less than 4.5%. The sample consisted of peripheral blood. These receptor sequences come from an elderly woman with acute or convalescent COVID-19.

The V call is TRBV7-9, the J call TRBJ1-1; D might be TRBD1 (5 bases). The CDR3 runs 14 residues. Trimming took 4 bases from V and 4 from J, leaving 13 bases between them. Germline CDR1 and CDR2: SEHNR and FQNEAQ (reference sequence). For the CDR3, the DNA is TGTGCCAGCAGCTCAAGCGGGGACGGCACTGAAGCTTTCTTT. Amino acids: CASSSSGDGTEAFF. Supplemented by reference TRBV7-9 and TRBJ1-1, the full variable domain reads DTGVSQNPRHKITKRGQNVTFRCDPISEHNRLYWYRQTLGQGPEFLTYFQNEAQLEKSRLLSDRFSAERPKGSFSTLEIQRTEQGDSAMYLCASSSSGDGTEAFFGQGTRLTVV.

The chain has TRBV29-1 and TRBJ1-1; tentative D call: TRBD1 (5 bases). Germline-derived CDR1 and CDR2 are SQVTM and ANQGSEA. This CDR3 contains 14 residues. The V gene lost 4 bases and the J gene lost 2 bases, with 14 bases spanning the gap. This chain's CDR3 is CSVGVDNINTEAFF. The CDR3 DNA follows: TGCAGCGTTGGTGTGGACAACATAAACACTGAAGCTTTCTTT.

The chain uses TRBV11-1 and TRBJ1-1, with 8 bases identical to TRBD1. V was clipped by 5 bases and J by 0 bases; unmatched bases: 8. Germline-derived CDR1 and CDR2 are SGHAT and FQDESV (reference sequence). This CDR3 region has 16 residues. The CDR3 coding sequence is TGTGCCAGCAGCCTCCTGGGACAGGCATTGAACACTGAAGCTTTCTTT. This codes for CASSLLGQALNTEAFF.

The chain joins TRBV5-1 to TRBJ1-2, with 9 nucleotides matching TRBD1. The CDR3 is made up of 16 amino acids. Germline loops: CDR1 SGHRS, CDR2 YFSETQ. V trimming: 2 bases; J trimming: 6 bases; junction bases outside the gene matches: 11. The CDR3 DNA follows: TGCGCCAGCAGCTTTTTTTTTCTCCGGGACAGGGATGGCTACACCTTC. It yields the protein CASSFFFLRDRDGYTF. The entire variable domain, with the rest obtained from reference TRBV5-1 and TRBJ1-2, is as follows: KAGVTQTPRYLIKTRGQQVTLSCSPISGHRSVSWYQQTPGQGLQFLFEYFSETQRNKGNFPGRFSGRQFSNSRSEMNVSTLELGDSALYLCASSFFFLRDRDGYTFGSGTRLTVV.

This clone came up a few times. The chain recombines TRBV30 with TRBJ2-7, with 9 bases identical to TRBD1. This CDR3 is built from 14 residues. J gave up 1 base and V 0 bases, and 1 base lay outside the gene matches. The germline V gene encodes CDR1 GTSNPN and CDR2 SVGIG (reference sequence). CDR3 sequence reads: CAWSVGTGSYEQYF. CDR3 sequence (DNA): TGTGCCTGGAGTGTCGGGACAGGGTCCTACGAGCAGTACTTC.

The rearrangement uses TRBV18 and TRBJ2-7; 8 bases fit TRBD2. V was pared by 1 base and J by 2 bases, with 4 bases of the junction left unmatched. This CDR3 is built from 15 residues. Per the germline V gene, CDR1 is KGHSH and CDR2 is LQKENI. CDR3 loop: CASSPQTSGAYEQYF. In DNA form, the CDR3 reads TGTGCCAGCTCACCACAAACTAGCGGCGCCTACGAGCAGTACTTC. Together with reference TRBV18 and TRBJ2-7, the CDR3 gives the full variable domain: NAGVMQNPRHLVRRRGQEARLRCSPMKGHSHVYWYRQLPEEGLKFMVYLQKENIIDESGMPKERFSAEFPKEGPSILRIQQVVRGDSAAYFCASSPQTSGAYEQYFGPGTRLTVT.

This chain joins TRBV5-4 and TRBJ1-6; 9 positions match TRBD1. This CDR3 has 15 residues. Unmatched junction bases numbered 11, after V lost 3 bases and J lost 13 bases. Per germline, CDR1 SGHNT and CDR2 YYREEE (reference sequence). The CDR3 sequence is CASSYDAGTGFPLHF. CDR3 nucleotide sequence: TGTGCCAGCAGCTACGACGCCGGGACAGGGTTTCCCCTCCACTTT.

The rearrangement links TRBV18 to TRBJ1-3, with D perhaps matching TRBD1 (6 bases). The CDR3 extends over 19 amino acids. The V end was cut by 1 base, the J end by 0 bases, with 19 bases between. Germline V gene sequence: CDR1 KGHSH, CDR2 LQKENI. CDR3 sequence reads: CASSPRSGARSRSGNTIYF. CDR3 DNA sequence: TGTGCCAGCTCACCACGTTCAGGGGCCCGCTCCCGCTCTGGAAACACCATATATTTT.

This rearrangement joins TRBV5-1 to TRBJ1-1; D not certain. The CDR3 consists of 13 residues. V shed 7 bases and J shed 3 bases, with 13 bases lying between them. Germline CDR1 is SGHRS and CDR2 is YFSETQ. The CDR3 sequence is CASLGRWDTEAFF. The CDR3 bases are TGCGCCAGCCTAGGGAGATGGGACACTGAAGCTTTCTTT. Full variable domain (remainder filled in from reference TRBV5-1 and TRBJ1-1): KAGVTQTPRYLIKTRGQQVTLSCSPISGHRSVSWYQQTPGQGLQFLFEYFSETQRNKGNFPGRFSGRQFSNSRSEMNVSTLELGDSALYLCASLGRWDTEAFFGQGTRLTVV.

This chain links TRBV7-8 with TRBJ2-3; no firm D call. The CDR3 sequence is 16 residues long. CDR1 is SGHVS and CDR2 is FQNEAQ in the germline V gene. The V end lost 1 base, the J end lost 1 base, and 12 bases lay between the germline ends. The DNA of the CDR3 is TGTGCCAGCAGCTTAGAGCTGCTAGACGGCACAGATACGCAGTATTTT. Amino acids: CASSLELLDGTDTQYF.

This chain uses TRBV5-4 with TRBJ2-5, with a tentative D call TRBD2 (6 bases). The CDR3 length is 17 residues. The V gene lost 0 bases and the J gene lost 3 bases, with 18 bases spanning the gap. Germline V gene data show CDR1 as SGHNT and CDR2 as YYREEE (reference sequence). The CDR3 nucleotides read TGTGCCAGCAGCTTGGCCTCAGGCAGAGGCGGGAAAGAGACCCAGTACTTC. It yields the protein CASSLASGRGGKETQYF.

The V and J genes are TRBV7-6 and TRBJ2-3, with D possibly being TRBD2 (6 bases). The CDR3 has 16 amino acids. V shed 0 bases and J shed 0 bases, with 10 bases lying between them. Germline CDR1 is SGHVS and CDR2 is FNYEAQ. CDR3 region: CASSLAVRGSTDTQYF. The DNA of the CDR3 is TGTGCCAGCAGCTTAGCTGTTCGGGGGAGCACAGATACGCAGTATTTT. The full variable domain, its missing parts supplied by reference TRBV7-6 and TRBJ2-3, is GAGVSQSPRYKVTKRGQDVALRCDPISGHVSLYWYRQALGQGPEFLTYFNYEAQQDKSGLPNDRFSAERPEGSISTLTIQRTEQRDSAMYRCASSLAVRGSTDTQYFGPGTRLTVL.

This rearrangement joins TRBV29-1 to TRBJ2-3, with 8 bases matching TRBD1. The germline gives CDR1 SQVTM, CDR2 ANQGSEA. With 2 bases clipped from V and 1 base from J, the junction kept 2 bases outside the gene matches. CDR3 length: 14 amino acids. CDR3 region: CSVEQGAGTDTQYF. In DNA, the CDR3 is TGCAGCGTTGAACAGGGGGCGGGCACAGATACGCAGTATTTT.